This TCR beta chain originates from a study of blood T cell repertoires in COVID-19. For the study at large: From T cells, B-cell-depleted T cells, or PBMCs came the material, which was cDNA or gDNA.

Using immunoSEQ multiplex PCR, the repertoire was profiled, and TCRdb retains in-frame clones only, with some absent. The sample lists approximately 130,000 clones; 75% to 85% were seen once. This receptor was obtained from a man older than 75 with acute or convalescent COVID-19. The sample was peripheral blood.

The CDR3 nucleotides read TGTGCCAGCAGCAACCGACAGGGGGCGGACTATAACACTGAAGCTTTCTTT. Protein sequence: CASSNRQGADYNTEAFF. The chain recombines TRBV5-6 with TRBJ1-1; 10 bases agree with TRBD1. With V trimmed by 4 bases and J by 2 bases, 11 bases remained unmatched. Per the germline V gene, CDR1 is SGHDT and CDR2 is YYEEEE. The CDR3 covers 17 residues.